Shown below are 9 T cell receptor beta chains from a single sample sequenced in a study of cytomegalovirus exposure and HLA in healthy donors. Using immunoSEQ multiplex PCR, the repertoire was profiled, and TCRdb retains in-frame clones only, with some absent. The sample lists about 86,000 clones, approximately 93% occurring once. The sequenced sample consisted of PBMCs. The receptors stem from a man younger than 30 in good health and CMV-seronegative.

The chain carries TRBV30 and TRBJ1-2, with TRBD1 matching over 8 bases. The V gene's germline CDR1 is GTSNPN and CDR2 SVGIG (reference sequence). Trimming took 8 bases from V and 5 from J; bases not matched to a gene: 4. This CDR3 has 11 residues. The CDR3 nucleotides are TGTGCCGGTCAGGGGGCATATGGCTACACCTTC. Amino acid sequence: CAGQGAYGYTF.

V is TRBV4-3 and J is TRBJ2-7; maybe TRBD1 (8 bases). The CDR3 consists of 17 residues. Germline V CDR1 and CDR2: LGHNA, YSLEER. Trimming removed 0 bases at V and 2 bases at J, with 17 bases between. The CDR3 DNA reads as TGCGCCAGCAGCCAAGATTTGGGGGGGACAGGAGCCTACGAGCAGTACTTC. Amino acids: CASSQDLGGTGAYEQYF.

This chain connects TRBV6-5 to TRBJ2-3; TRBD1 matches 9 bases. CDR1 and CDR2 (germline): MNHEY, SVGAGI. This CDR3 region has 15 residues. Germline trimming cut 6 bases from V and 6 bases from J; bases unmatched to any gene: 10. The CDR3 region has the DNA TGTGCCAGCAGCCCCACTGGGACAGGGAGCGATACGCAGTATTTT. This sequence encodes CASSPTGTGSDTQYF.

This clone was counted a few times. The rearrangement uses TRBV7-2 and TRBJ1-2, with TRBD1 identical over 8 bases. Germline V lookup: CDR1 SGHTA, CDR2 FQGNSA. V dropped 6 bases and J dropped 2; count of bases not matched to a gene: 5. This CDR3 is built from 14 residues. CDR3 bases: TGTGCCAGCAGTTACGACAGGGGAAACTATGGCTACACCTTC. Its protein product is CASSYDRGNYGYTF.

V is TRBV5-1 and J is TRBJ2-1; 7 bases are a match to TRBD1. CDR3 length: 15 residues. V trimming: 0 bases; J trimming: 4 bases; junction bases outside the gene matches: 4. Germline CDR1 SGHRS, CDR2 YFSETQ. The CDR3 is CASSLGQGIYNEQFF. DNA for the CDR3: TGCGCCAGCAGCTTGGGACAGGGAATTTACAATGAGCAGTTCTTC.

CDR3 nucleotides: TGTGCCTCCCTAGCGGGGGGGAATGAGCAGTTCTTC. As protein: CASLAGGNEQFF. The J gene is TRBJ2-1, the V gene TRBV10-3; 12 positions match TRBD2. Germline trimming cut 11 bases from V and 7 bases from J; bases unmatched to any gene: 3. The CDR3 has 12 residues. The germline V gene encodes CDR1 ENHRY and CDR2 SYGVKD.

This clone appeared a few times. The rearrangement joins TRBV11-3 to TRBJ1-2; D possibly corresponds to TRBD1 (5 bases). The germline gives CDR1 SGHNT, CDR2 YENEEA. V was pared by 4 bases and J by 3 bases, with 15 bases between. CDR3 size: 15 residues. CDR3 DNA sequence: TGTGCCAGCAGCTGGCCGGGAGGGGTCGACTATGGCTACACCTTC. This translates into CASSWPGGVDYGYTF.

V and J are TRBV6-1 and TRBJ1-2; a weak D match, TRBD1 (6 bases). The CDR3 is 15 residues long. The ends were cut back, 7 bases at V and 0 bases at J, with 15 bases in the middle. The V gene's germline CDR1 is MNHNS and CDR2 SASEGT. In DNA form, the CDR3 reads TGTGCCAGCACATTGTGGACAGCCTCTAACTATGGCTACACCTTC. This codes for CASTLWTASNYGYTF.

V usage is TRBV2 and J usage is TRBJ1-5; the match to TRBD1 covers 7 bases. The CDR3 totals 14 residues. V was clipped by 6 bases and J by 3 bases; unmatched bases: 5. Germline loops: CDR1 SNHLY, CDR2 FYNNEI. For the CDR3, the DNA is TGTGCCAGCAGGAAGACAGGGAACAATCAGCCCCAGCATTTT. Its protein is CASRKTGNNQPQHF.